The sequence of this TCR beta chain was determined in a study of tumor and adjacent non-tumor tissue in lung cancer. Study-wide results and limits: Tumor repertoires had a smaller top 100 clone share than normal lung.

No cell sorting was done before RNA was extracted from the tissue. More than 3 cm separated this lung sample from the edge of the tumor. CDR3 length: 15 residues. CDR1 is KGHDR and CDR2 is SFDVKD in the germline V gene. This clonotype was observed a few times. The antigen is unknown. This could be a read error, since a much larger clone is one nucleotide away. A modified ARM-PCR protocol with three rounds of nested PCR amplified TCRbeta. TCRdb passed the multiplex PCR reads through MiXCR, listing each CDR3 protein once. The repertoire includes some 97,000 distinct CDR3 sequences, 60% to 80% of them detected once, and around 20% sits in the top ten.

Material: distant non-tumor lung tissue. The chain recombines TRBV24-1 with TRBJ2-5; no firm D call. The clonotype originates from a man in his thirties or forties with non-small cell lung cancer. The CDR3 DNA is TGTGCCACCAGTGATCCCGATCCGTACCAAGGGACCCAGTACTTC. Protein: CATSDPDPYQGTQYF.